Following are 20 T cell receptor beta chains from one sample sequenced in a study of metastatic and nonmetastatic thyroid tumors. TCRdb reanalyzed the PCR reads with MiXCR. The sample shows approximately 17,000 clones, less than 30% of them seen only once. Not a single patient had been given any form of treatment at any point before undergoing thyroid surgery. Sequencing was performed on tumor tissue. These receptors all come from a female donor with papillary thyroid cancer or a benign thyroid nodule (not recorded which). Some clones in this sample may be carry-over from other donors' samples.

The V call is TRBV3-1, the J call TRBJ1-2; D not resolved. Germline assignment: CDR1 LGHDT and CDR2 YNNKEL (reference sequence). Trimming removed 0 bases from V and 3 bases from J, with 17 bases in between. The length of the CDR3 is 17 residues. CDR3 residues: CASSQDLNSAADYGYTF. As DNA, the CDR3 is TGTGCCAGCAGCCAAGATCTTAATTCGGCTGCAGACTATGGCTACACCTTC.

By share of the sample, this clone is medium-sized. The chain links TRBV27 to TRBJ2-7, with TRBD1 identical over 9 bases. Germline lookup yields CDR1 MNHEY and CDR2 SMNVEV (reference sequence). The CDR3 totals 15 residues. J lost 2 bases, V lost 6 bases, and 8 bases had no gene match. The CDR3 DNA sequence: TGTGCCAGCAGACGGGGACAGGGTTACACCTACGAGCAGTACTTC. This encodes CASRRGQGYTYEQYF.

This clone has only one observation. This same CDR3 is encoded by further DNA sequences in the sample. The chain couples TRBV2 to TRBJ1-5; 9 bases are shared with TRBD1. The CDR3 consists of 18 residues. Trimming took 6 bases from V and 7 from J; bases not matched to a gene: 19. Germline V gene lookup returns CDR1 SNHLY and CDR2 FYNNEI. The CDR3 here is CASRSFSGQGGGEQPQHF. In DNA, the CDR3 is TGTGCCAGCAGGAGCTTCTCGGGACAGGGAGGTGGGGAGCAGCCCCAGCATTTT.

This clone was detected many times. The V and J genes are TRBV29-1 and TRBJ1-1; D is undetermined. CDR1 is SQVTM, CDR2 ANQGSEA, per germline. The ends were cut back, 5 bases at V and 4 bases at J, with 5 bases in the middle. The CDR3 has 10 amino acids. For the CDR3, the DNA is TGCAGCGTTTTTAGCACTGAAGCTTTCTTT. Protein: CSVFSTEAFF.

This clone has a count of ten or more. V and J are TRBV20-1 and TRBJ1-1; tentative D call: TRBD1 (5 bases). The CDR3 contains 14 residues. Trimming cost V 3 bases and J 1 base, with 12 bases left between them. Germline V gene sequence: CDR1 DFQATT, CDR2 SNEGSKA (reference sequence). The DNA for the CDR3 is TGCAGTGCTAGCGCCCCCCAGGGGAACACTGAAGCTTTCTTT. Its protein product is CSASAPQGNTEAFF.

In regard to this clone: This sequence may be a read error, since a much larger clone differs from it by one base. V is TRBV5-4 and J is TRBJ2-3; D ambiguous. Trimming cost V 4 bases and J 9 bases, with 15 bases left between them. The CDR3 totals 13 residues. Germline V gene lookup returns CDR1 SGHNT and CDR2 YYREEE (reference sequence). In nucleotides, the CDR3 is TGTGCCAGCAGCCTGGGGTGGAAATCGACGCAGTATTTT. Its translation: CASSLGWKSTQYF.

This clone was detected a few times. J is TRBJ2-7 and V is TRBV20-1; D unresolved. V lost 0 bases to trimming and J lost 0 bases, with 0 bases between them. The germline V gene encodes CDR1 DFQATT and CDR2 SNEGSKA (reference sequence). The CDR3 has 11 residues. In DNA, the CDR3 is TGCAGTGCTAGAGACTCCTACGAGCAGTACTTC. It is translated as CSARDSYEQYF.

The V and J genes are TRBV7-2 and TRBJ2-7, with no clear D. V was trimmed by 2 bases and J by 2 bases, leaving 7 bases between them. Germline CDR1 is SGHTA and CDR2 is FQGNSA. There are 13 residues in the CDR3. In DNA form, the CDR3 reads TGTGCCAGCAGCTTAACAGATACCTACGAGCAGTACTTC. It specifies CASSLTDTYEQYF.

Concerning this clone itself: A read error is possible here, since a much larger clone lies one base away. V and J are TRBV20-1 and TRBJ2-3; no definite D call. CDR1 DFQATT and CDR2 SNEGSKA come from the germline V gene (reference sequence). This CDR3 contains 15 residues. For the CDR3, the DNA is TGCAGTGCTAGCCCCCCGCGGCAGAGCACATATACGCAGTATTTT. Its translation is CSASPPRQSTYTQYF.

CDR3 residues: CSARENTGELFF. CDR3 nucleotides: TGCAGTGCTAGAGAAAACACCGGGGAGCTGTTTTTT. The chain links TRBV20-1 to TRBJ2-2; D call uncertain. CDR1 and CDR2 from the germline V gene are DFQATT and SNEGSKA (reference sequence). The length of the CDR3 is 12 residues. V was shortened by 0 bases and J by 2 bases, with 1 base between the two germline ends.

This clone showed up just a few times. CDR3 DNA sequence: TGTGCCAGCCTGAGTCAGGGGTTGGCTGAAGCTTTCTTT. It is translated as CASLSQGLAEAFF. The chain has TRBV12-3 or TRBV12-4 and TRBJ1-1, with D possibly matching TRBD1 (6 bases). CDR3 length equals 13 residues. With 8 bases removed from V and 6 bases from J, the gap between germline ends came to 16 bases.

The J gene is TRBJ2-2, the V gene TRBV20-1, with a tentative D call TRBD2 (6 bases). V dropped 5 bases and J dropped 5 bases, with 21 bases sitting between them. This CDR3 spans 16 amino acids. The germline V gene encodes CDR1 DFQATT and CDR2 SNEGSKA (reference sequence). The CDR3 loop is CSAHGPLEGWTGELFF. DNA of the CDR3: TGCAGTGCTCACGGGCCGCTGGAGGGCTGGACCGGGGAGCTGTTTTTT.

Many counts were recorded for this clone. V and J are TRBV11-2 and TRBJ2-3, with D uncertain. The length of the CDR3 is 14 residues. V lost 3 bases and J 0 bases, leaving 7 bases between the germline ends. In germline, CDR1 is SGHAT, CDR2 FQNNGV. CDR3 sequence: CASSFIQSTDTQYF. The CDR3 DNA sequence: TGTGCCAGCAGCTTTATACAGAGCACAGATACGCAGTATTTT.

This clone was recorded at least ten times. CDR3 nucleotide sequence: TGTGCCAGCAGCGTAGGCGCCGGGACAGACAACACCATATATTTT. It specifies CASSVGAGTDNTIYF. V gene TRBV9 combines with J gene TRBJ1-3, with 7 nucleotides matching TRBD1. The CDR3 extends over 15 amino acids. After removal of 0 bases from V and 7 bases from J, the junction contained 7 bases not matched to a gene. Per the germline V gene, CDR1 is SGDLS and CDR2 is YYNGEE.

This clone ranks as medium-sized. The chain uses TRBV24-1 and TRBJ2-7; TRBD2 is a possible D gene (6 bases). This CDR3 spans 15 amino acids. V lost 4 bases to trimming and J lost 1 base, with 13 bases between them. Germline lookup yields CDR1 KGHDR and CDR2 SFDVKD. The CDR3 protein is CATSEGGRGSYEQYF. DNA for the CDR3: TGTGCCACCAGTGAGGGGGGACGGGGTTCCTACGAGCAGTACTTC.

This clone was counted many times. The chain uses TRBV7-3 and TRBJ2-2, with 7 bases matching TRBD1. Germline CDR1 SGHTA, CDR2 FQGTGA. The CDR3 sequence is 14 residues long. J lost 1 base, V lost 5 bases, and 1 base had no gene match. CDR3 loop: CASSDRENTGELFF. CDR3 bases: TGTGCCAGCAGCGACAGGGAGAACACCGGGGAGCTGTTTTTT.

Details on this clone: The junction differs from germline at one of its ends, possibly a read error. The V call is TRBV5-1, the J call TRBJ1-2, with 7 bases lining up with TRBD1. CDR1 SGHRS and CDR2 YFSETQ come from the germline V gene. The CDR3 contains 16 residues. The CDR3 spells CASSPRERGRRYGYTF. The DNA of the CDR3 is TGCGCCAGCAGCCCGAGGGAAAGGGGGCGCCGTTATGGCTACACATTC.

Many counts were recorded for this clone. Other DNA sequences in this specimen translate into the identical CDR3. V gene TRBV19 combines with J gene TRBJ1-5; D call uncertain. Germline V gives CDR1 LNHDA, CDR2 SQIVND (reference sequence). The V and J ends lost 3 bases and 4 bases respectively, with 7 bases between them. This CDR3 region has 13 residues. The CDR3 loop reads CASSIPTNQPQHF. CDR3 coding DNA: TGTGCCAGTAGTATCCCTACTAATCAGCCCCAGCATTTT.

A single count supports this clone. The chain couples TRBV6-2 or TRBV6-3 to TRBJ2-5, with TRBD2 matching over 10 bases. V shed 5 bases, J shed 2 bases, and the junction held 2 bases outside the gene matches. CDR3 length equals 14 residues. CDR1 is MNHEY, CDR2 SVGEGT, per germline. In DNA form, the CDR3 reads TGTGCCAGCAGTAAACTAGCGGGGCAAGAGACCCAGTACTTC. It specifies CASSKLAGQETQYF.

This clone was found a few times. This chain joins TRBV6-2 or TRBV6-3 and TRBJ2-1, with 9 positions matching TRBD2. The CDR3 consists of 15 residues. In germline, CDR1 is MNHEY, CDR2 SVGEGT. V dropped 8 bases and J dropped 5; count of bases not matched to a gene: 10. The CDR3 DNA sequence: TGTGCCAGCCGATTCACGACTAGCGGAAACAATGAGCAGTTCTTC. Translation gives CASRFTTSGNNEQFF.